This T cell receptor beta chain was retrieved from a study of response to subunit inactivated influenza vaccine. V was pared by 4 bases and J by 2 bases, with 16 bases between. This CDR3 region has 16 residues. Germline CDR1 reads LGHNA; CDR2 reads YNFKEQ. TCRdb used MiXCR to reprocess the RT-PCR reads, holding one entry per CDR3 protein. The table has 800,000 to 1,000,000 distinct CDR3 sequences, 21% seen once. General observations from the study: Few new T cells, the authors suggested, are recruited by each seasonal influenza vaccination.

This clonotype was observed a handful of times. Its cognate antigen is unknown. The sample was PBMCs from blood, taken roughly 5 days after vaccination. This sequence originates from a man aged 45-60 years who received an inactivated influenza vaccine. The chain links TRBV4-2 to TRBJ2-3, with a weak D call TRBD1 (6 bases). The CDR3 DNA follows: TGTGCCAGCAGCCTTCAAAATACAGGGCTCACAGATACGCAGTATTTT. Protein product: CASSLQNTGLTDTQYF.